These T cell receptor beta chains were read from a single sample in a study of blood T cell repertoires in COVID-19. Assay used: immunoSEQ multiplex PCR; TCRdb lists only in-frame clones, some missing. The data contain about 270,000 clones, 80% to 90% of them singletons. What was sequenced was PBMCs or T cells enriched from blood (not recorded which). These receptors all come from a woman younger than 30 who had recovered from COVID-19. Each CDR3 is given with its conserved first and last residue. D genes are given only for firm matches. Expanded clones get a size class; other rows say once, few or many, or leave the size out.

NA	TRBD1	15	TRBV7-9	TRBJ1-1	TGTGCCAGCAGCTTTACGCTTCAGGGGGACACTGAAGCTTTCTTT	CASSFTLQGDTEAFF
NA	TRBD2	14	TRBV14	TRBJ2-3	TGTGCCAGCAGCCACGGCGGGGGGGCAGATACGCAGTATTTT	CASSHGGGADTQYF
NA	TRBD1	15	TRBV15	TRBJ1-1	TGTGCCACCAGCAGAGGAGGGACAGGTAACACTGAAGCTTTCTTT	CATSRGGTGNTEAFF
NA	NA	14	TRBV19	TRBJ2-7	TGTGCCAGTAGTACAGCGGGTCAGCTTCGGCAGCAGTACTTC	CASSTAGQLRQQYF
once	TRBD2	15	TRBV6-5	TRBJ2-3	TGTGCCAGCAGCACCGGGGGGGAGCACACAGATACGCAGTATTTT	CASSTGGEHTDTQYF
NA	NA	15	TRBV9	TRBJ2-3	TGTGCCAGCAGGCCTGCAGGGCTAGGCACAGATACGCAGTATTTT	CASRPAGLGTDTQYF
NA	NA	16	TRBV18	TRBJ1-5	TGTGCCAGCTCACCGGGGTCACGCTCGGGGAATCAGCCCCAGCATTTT	CASSPGSRSGNQPQHF
NA	NA	15	TRBV28	TRBJ1-3	TGTGCCAGCAGTTTAGTACGGGGGTCAGGAAACACCATATATTTT	CASSLVRGSGNTIYF
NA	TRBD1	14	TRBV27	TRBJ1-1	TGTGCCAGCAGTTACAAGGACAGGAGCACTGAAGCTTTCTTT	CASSYKDRSTEAFF
once	TRBD2	16	TRBV6-5	TRBJ2-7	TGTGCCAGCAGTTACTTGACTAGCGGGGTCACCTACGAGCAGTACTTC	CASSYLTSGVTYEQYF
NA	TRBD1	13	TRBV11-3	TRBJ2-7	TGTGCCAGCAGCTTAGGACAGGGGGCGGCGCAGTACTTC	CASSLGQGAAQYF